This T cell receptor (beta chain) was sequenced for a study of T cell clones after liver transplantation. Across the study: TCRbeta sequencing after a pre-transplant mixed lymphocyte reaction identified graft-donor-reactive clones, later tracked in post-transplant blood. Study results and limitations: Small, mixed patient groups and varying post-transplant times limit these conclusions.

Sequencing was performed with immunoSEQ multiplex PCR; in TCRdb, only in-frame clones are kept and a portion is missing. The sample records 45,000 to 60,000 clones, about nine tenths being singletons. Of note for this clone: Its specificity is unknown.

Trimming at V came to 0 bases and at J to 8 bases, leaving 3 bases not matched to a gene. Germline V lookup: CDR1 MGHRA, CDR2 YSYEKL. This CDR3 spans 14 amino acids. The chain has TRBV4-1 and TRBJ1-5; 8 nucleotides match TRBD1. This clonotype originated in a human patient who received a liver transplant. Part of the T cell pool may stem from the graft donor. This specimen consisted of CD8+ T cells from blood, obtained 12 months after liver transplant. CDR3 in DNA: TGCGCCAGCAGCCAAGAAGGACAGGGAAAGCCCCAGCATTTT. Its protein is CASSQEGQGKPQHF.